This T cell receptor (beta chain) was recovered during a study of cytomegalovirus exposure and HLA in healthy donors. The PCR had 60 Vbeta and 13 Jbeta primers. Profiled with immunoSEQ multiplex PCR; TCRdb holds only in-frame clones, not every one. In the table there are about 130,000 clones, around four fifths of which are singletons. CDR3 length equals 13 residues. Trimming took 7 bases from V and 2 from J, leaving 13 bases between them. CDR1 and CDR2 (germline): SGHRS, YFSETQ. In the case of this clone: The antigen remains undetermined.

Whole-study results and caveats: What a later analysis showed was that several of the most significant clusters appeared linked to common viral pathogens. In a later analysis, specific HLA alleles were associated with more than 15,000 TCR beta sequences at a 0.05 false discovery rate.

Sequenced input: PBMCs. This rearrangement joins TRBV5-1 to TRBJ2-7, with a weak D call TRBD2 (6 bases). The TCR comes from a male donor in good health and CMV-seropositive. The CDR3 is CASGRESTYEQYF. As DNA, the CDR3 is TGCGCCAGCGGCCGGGAGTCCACCTACGAGCAGTACTTC.